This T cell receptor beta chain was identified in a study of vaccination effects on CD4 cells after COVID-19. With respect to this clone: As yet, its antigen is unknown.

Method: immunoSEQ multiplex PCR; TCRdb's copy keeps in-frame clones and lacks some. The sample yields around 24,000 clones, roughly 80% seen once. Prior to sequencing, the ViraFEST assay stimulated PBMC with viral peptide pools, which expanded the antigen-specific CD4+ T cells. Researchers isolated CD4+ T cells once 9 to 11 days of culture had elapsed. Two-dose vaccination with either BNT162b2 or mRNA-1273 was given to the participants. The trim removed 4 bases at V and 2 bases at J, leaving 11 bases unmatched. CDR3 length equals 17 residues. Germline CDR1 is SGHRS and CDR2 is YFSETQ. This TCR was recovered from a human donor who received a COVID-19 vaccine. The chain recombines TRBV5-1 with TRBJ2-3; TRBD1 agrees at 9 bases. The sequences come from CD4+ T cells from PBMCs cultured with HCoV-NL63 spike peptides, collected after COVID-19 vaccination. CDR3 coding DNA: TGCGCCAGCAGCGCCGGACAGGGGAACCCCTACACAGATACGCAGTATTTT. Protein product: CASSAGQGNPYTDTQYF.